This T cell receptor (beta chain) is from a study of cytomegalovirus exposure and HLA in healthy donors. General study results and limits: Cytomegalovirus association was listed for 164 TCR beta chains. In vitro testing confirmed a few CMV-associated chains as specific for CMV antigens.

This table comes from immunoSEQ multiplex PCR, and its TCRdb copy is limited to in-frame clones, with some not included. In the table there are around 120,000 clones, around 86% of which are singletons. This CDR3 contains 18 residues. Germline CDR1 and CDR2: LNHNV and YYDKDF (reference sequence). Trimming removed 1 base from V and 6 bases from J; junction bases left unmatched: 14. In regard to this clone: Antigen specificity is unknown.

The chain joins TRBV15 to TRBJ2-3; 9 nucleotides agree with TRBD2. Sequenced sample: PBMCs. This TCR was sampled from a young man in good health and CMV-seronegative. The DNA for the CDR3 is TGTGCCACCAGCAGAGGGGAGACTAGCGGAGGGCCGGGGGATACGCAGTATTTT. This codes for CATSRGETSGGPGDTQYF.